The present TCR beta chain was sequenced within a study of shared clonotypes between healthy human individuals. The table came from immunoSEQ multiplex PCR; TCRdb's copy has only in-frame clones and leaves some out. Seen here are some 2,000,000 clones, almost 96% observed once, and the top ten hold 0.1% to 0.15%. The receptor's source is a young man in good health. Material: naive CD4+ T cells sorted from blood. Subset defined: CD45RA+ positively selected.

CDR3: CASSVAADFSGNTIYF. The CDR3 DNA follows: TGTGCCAGCAGCGTAGCGGCAGACTTCTCTGGAAACACCATATATTTT. The rearrangement uses TRBV9 and TRBJ1-3; no firm D call. Trimming took off 0 bases at V and 0 bases at J, with 10 bases between the two ends. This CDR3 contains 16 residues. Germline assignment: CDR1 SGDLS and CDR2 YYNGEE.